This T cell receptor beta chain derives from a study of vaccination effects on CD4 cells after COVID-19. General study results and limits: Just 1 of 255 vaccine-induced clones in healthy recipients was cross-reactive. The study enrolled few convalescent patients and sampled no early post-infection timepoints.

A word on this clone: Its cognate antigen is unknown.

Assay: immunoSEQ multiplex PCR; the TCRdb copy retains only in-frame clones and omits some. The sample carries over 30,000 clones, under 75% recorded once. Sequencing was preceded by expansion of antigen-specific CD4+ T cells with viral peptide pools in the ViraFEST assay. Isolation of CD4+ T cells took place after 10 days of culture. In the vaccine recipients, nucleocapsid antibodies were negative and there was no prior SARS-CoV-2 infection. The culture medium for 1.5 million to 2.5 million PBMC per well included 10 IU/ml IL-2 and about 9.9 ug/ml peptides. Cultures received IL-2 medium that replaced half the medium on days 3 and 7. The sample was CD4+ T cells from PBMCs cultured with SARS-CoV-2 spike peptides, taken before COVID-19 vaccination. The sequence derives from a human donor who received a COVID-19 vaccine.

The CDR3 sequence is CASRGTAGGYTF. DNA for the CDR3: TGTGCCAGTAGAGGGACTGCGGGAGGCTACACCTTC. V and J are TRBV19 and TRBJ1-2, with D possibly matching TRBD1 (5 bases). With 6 bases removed from V and 8 bases from J, the gap between germline ends came to 13 bases. The germline CDR1 and CDR2 sequences are LNHDA and SQIVND (reference sequence). There are 12 residues in the CDR3.